The clone carrying this TCR beta chain was seen at least ten times. The data belong to a study of identical twins. The V segment lost 3 bases and the J segment 4 bases; nucleotides outside the gene matches: 6. This CDR3 is 15 amino acids long. TCRdb analysed the 5' RACE reads with MiXCR anew, one entry per CDR3 protein. Seen here are more than 200,000 distinct CDR3 sequences, over 12% observed once, and the top ten hold 8.8%. The sequence was collected from a woman aged 18-35 years in good health. Sequencing was done on a sample of memory (CD45RO+) T cells sorted from blood. The V gene is TRBV12-3 or TRBV12-4, the J gene TRBJ2-3, with TRBD2 matching over 8 bases. CDR3 sequence reads: CASSFYSGSSDTQYF. CDR3 nucleotides: TGTGCCAGCAGTTTCTACAGCGGGAGTTCAGATACGCAGTATTTT.